Shown below are 11 T cell receptor beta chains from a single sample sequenced in a study of regulatory T cells in long-lasting Graves disease. Libraries of TCR beta came from iRepertoire HTBI primers plus Arm-PCR of CDR3 regions. TCRdb re-called the multiplex PCR reads with MiXCR, one entry per CDR3 protein. Of hundreds of thousands of distinct CDR3 sequences in the sample, 16% were seen once. Time point here: newly diagnosed GD, antithyroid drugs for less than 3 months. The TCR library was prepared using RNA isolated from PBMCs. The same specimen was also included in a second study, on T cells in Graves' hyperthyroidism and ophthalmopathy.

The sample in question was peripheral blood mononuclear cells (PBMCs), obtained at new diagnosis, from a patient treated with antithyroid drugs. Every receptor here comes from a woman aged 35-60 years with Graves disease.

V gene TRBV4-1 combines with J gene TRBJ1-1; 8 nucleotides agree with TRBD1. Unmatched junction bases numbered 13, after V lost 1 base and J lost 6 bases. Germline values: CDR1 MGHRA, CDR2 YSYEKL. The CDR3 runs to 17 residues. The CDR3 loop is CASSQVLGGTGGPEAFF. The CDR3 DNA reads as TGCGCCAGCAGCCAAGTTTTGGGTGGGACAGGCGGACCTGAAGCTTTCTTT.

The chain couples TRBV29-1 to TRBJ1-1; tentatively, D is TRBD1 (6 bases). V lost 4 bases and J lost 0, with 9 bases in between. The germline V gene has CDR1 SQVTM and CDR2 ANQGSEA. The CDR3 is 13 amino acids. For the CDR3, the DNA is TGCAGCGTTGTTAACAGGGTGAACACTGAAGCTTTCTTT. It codes for CSVVNRVNTEAFF.

This clonotype was recorded at least ten times. This chain links TRBV5-1 with TRBJ1-1; tentatively, D is TRBD1 (5 bases). V shed 0 bases and J shed 3 bases, with 9 bases lying between them. Looked up from germline, CDR1 is SGHRS and CDR2 is YFSETQ. This CDR3 contains 14 residues. The CDR3 nucleotides read TGCGCCAGCAGCTTGGCCACAGGTTACACTGAAGCTTTCTTT. It translates to CASSLATGYTEAFF.

Only one count was recorded for this clonotype. The gene calls are TRBV28 and TRBJ1-2; D uncertain. V lost 5 bases and J lost 8, with 6 bases in between. CDR1 and CDR2 (germline): MDHEN, SYDVKM. The CDR3 has 10 amino acids. In DNA, the CDR3 is TGTGCCAGCAGTCACGACGGCTACACCTTC. Its protein is CASSHDGYTF.

The chain has TRBV5-6 and TRBJ2-2; D is uncertain. The germline V and J ends were trimmed by 0 bases and 6 bases, with 3 bases remaining between them. The CDR3 covers 12 residues. The germline V gene has CDR1 SGHDT and CDR2 YYEEEE. This CDR3 is CASSLASGELFF. In DNA form, the CDR3 reads TGTGCCAGCAGCTTGGCGTCCGGGGAGCTGTTTTTT.

This clonotype was found many times. V and J are TRBV6-5 and TRBJ1-2, with D unclear. Trimming removed 2 bases from V and 4 bases from J, with 11 bases in between. Germline V lookup: CDR1 MNHEY, CDR2 SVGAGI. The CDR3 covers 14 residues. Written as DNA, the CDR3 is TGTGCCAGCAGTTACCTTGACGGTACCTATGGCTACACCTTC. It encodes CASSYLDGTYGYTF.

This clonotype showed up many times. This chain links TRBV12-5 with TRBJ1-1; D is perhaps TRBD1 (6 bases). The CDR3 totals 15 residues. The V end was cut by 2 bases, the J end by 7 bases, with 17 bases between. CDR1 is LGHNT and CDR2 is FRNRAP in the germline V gene. The CDR3: CASGLPGDGGGEAFF. The CDR3 nucleotides are TGTGCTAGTGGTTTGCCAGGGGACGGGGGTGGTGAAGCTTTCTTT.

This sequence joins TRBV6-1 and TRBJ2-1, with D possibly TRBD1 on 6 matching bases. CDR1 MNHNS and CDR2 SASEGT come from the germline V gene. CDR3 size: 15 residues. V lost 7 bases to trimming and J lost 7 bases, with 20 bases between them. CDR3 in DNA: TGTGCCAGCACCCAATACAGCCAGGGGCGGAATGAGCAGTTCTTC. Translated: CASTQYSQGRNEQFF.

This clonotype was seen repeatedly, ten times or more. CDR3 bases: TGTGCCCCCCCTCTCACGGGACAGGGGGCTTCGAACACCGGGGAGCTGTTTTTT. It encodes CAPPLTGQGASNTGELFF. This chain joins TRBV10-3 and TRBJ2-2, with 12 positions matching TRBD1. The CDR3 contains 18 residues. After removal of 11 bases from V and 0 bases from J, the junction contained 13 bases not matched to a gene. In germline, CDR1 is ENHRY, CDR2 SYGVKD.

The sample holds a few counts of this clonotype. This chain joins TRBV5-4 and TRBJ2-1, with D unclear. The CDR3 has 14 amino acids. Trimming took off 4 bases at V and 8 bases at J, with 16 bases between the two ends. Germline assignment: CDR1 SGHNT and CDR2 YYREEE (reference sequence). This CDR3 reads CASSGRVSSDEQFF. DNA of the CDR3: TGTGCCAGCAGCGGTAGGGTGAGTTCCGATGAGCAGTTCTTC.

The rearrangement joins TRBV13 to TRBJ2-7, with 9 bases lining up with TRBD2. The CDR3 is 15 amino acids. V lost 5 bases, J lost 6 bases, and 11 bases stayed unmatched. Germline V gene sequence: CDR1 PRHDT, CDR2 FYEKMQ (reference sequence). The CDR3 bases are TGTGCCAGCAGCCCACGCGGCGGGGGGGCCACCGAGCAGTACTTC. Amino acids: CASSPRGGGATEQYF. Looking up the rest from reference TRBV13 and TRBJ2-7 gives the full variable domain: AAGVIQSPRHLIKEKRETATLKCYPIPRHDTVYWYQQGPGQDPQFLISFYEKMQSDKGSIPDRFSAQQFSDYHSELNMSSLELGDSALYFCASSPRGGGATEQYFGPGTRLTVT.